These 29 T cell receptor beta chains originate from one sample sequenced in a study of blood T cell repertoires in COVID-19. Profiled with immunoSEQ multiplex PCR; TCRdb holds only in-frame clones, not every one. The sample consists of some 100,000 clones, 85% to 90% of them appearing once. Sequencing was carried out using peripheral blood. These receptors were taken from a human donor with acute or convalescent COVID-19. The donor label of this sample is uncertain.

The V and J genes are TRBV7-9 and TRBJ2-1; 9 positions match TRBD2. The CDR3 sequence is 17 residues long. CDR1 and CDR2 from the germline V gene are SEHNR and FQNEAQ (reference sequence). V lost 4 bases to trimming and J lost 8 bases; unmatched junction nucleotides: 15. The DNA for the CDR3 is TGTGCCAGCAGCTCCCCATCTCTGGCGGGAGGGGGCTATGAGCAGTTCTTC. Its protein product is CASSSPSLAGGGYEQFF.

The chain couples TRBV10-3 to TRBJ2-5, with 7 bases lining up with TRBD2. J gave up 1 base and V 5 bases, and 10 bases lay outside the gene matches. From germline, CDR1 is ENHRY and CDR2 SYGVKD. CDR3 length: 16 residues. CDR3 DNA sequence: TGTGCCATCAGTCCGGGGGGTAAAGGGGCCCAAGAGACCCAGTACTTC. Translating it yields CAISPGGKGAQETQYF.

The V call is TRBV5-8, the J call TRBJ1-2, with 7 bases matching TRBD1. Germline V CDR1 and CDR2: SGHTS, YDEGEE. CDR3 size: 13 residues. J gave up 7 bases and V 1 base, and 4 bases lay outside the gene matches. CDR3 amino acids: CASSLIPGGGYTF. The CDR3 nucleotides are TGTGCCAGCAGCTTGATACCAGGGGGTGGCTACACCTTC.

In its sample, this clone was seen a few times. The V and J genes are TRBV11-2 and TRBJ2-7, with 7 bases matching TRBD2. The CDR3 has 15 residues. Unmatched junction bases numbered 8, after V lost 2 bases and J lost 4 bases. CDR1 is SGHAT and CDR2 is FQNNGV in the germline V gene. Written as DNA, the CDR3 is TGTGCCAGCAGCTTAAGTGGGACTACCACATACGAGCAGTACTTC. Protein sequence: CASSLSGTTTYEQYF.

The chain recombines TRBV19 with TRBJ2-2; 11 nucleotides agree with TRBD1. Germline CDR1 is LNHDA and CDR2 is SQIVND (reference sequence). The CDR3 runs 17 residues. The ends lost 3 bases at V and 6 bases at J; junction bases unmatched: 9. The CDR3 DNA is TGTGCCAGTAGTATCCCGGACAGGGGGCTAGTGGCCGGGGAGCTGTTTTTT. Its translation is CASSIPDRGLVAGELFF. Using reference TRBV19 and TRBJ2-2 for the parts outside the CDR3, the full variable domain is DGGITQSPKYLFRKEGQNVTLSCEQNLNHDAMYWYRQDPGQGLRLIYYSQIVNDFQKGDIAEGYSVSREKKESFPLTVTSAQKNPTAFYLCASSIPDRGLVAGELFFGEGSRLTVL.

The chain links TRBV6-5 to TRBJ2-1; 8 nucleotides match TRBD1. V shed 6 bases, J shed 3 bases, and the junction held 1 base outside the gene matches. The CDR3 contains 13 residues. Germline CDR1 MNHEY, CDR2 SVGAGI. CDR3 amino acids: CASRGQGYNEQFF. The DNA for the CDR3 is TGTGCCAGCAGAGGACAGGGCTACAATGAGCAGTTCTTC.

DNA for the CDR3: TGTGCCAGTAGCGGGGGTATGGAGGCTTCTCGAGAAAAACTGTTTTTT. Protein product: CASSGGMEASREKLFF. The rearrangement links TRBV19 to TRBJ1-4, with a possible D match to TRBD1 (5 bases). CDR1 and CDR2 (germline): LNHDA, SQIVND (reference sequence). V lost 6 bases and J lost 8, with 22 bases in between. CDR3 length: 16 amino acids.

CDR3 protein: CASSPQGDVGSPLHF. In nucleotides, the CDR3 is TGTGCCAGCAGCCCTCAAGGGGATGTGGGTTCACCCCTCCACTTT. The V call is TRBV9, the J call TRBJ1-6; D perhaps matches TRBD1 (5 bases). V lost 4 bases to trimming and J lost 9 bases, with 17 bases between them. CDR1 and CDR2 (germline): SGDLS, YYNGEE. The CDR3 spans 15 residues.

This clone was counted once. The CDR3 here is CASSLEGGAYEQYF. The CDR3 bases are TGTGCCAGCAGCTTAGAAGGGGGGGCCTACGAGCAGTACTTC. The rearrangement links TRBV7-2 to TRBJ2-7; possible D gene TRBD2, 7 bases. Trimming took 1 base from V and 2 from J, leaving 9 bases between them. In germline, CDR1 is SGHTA, CDR2 FQGNSA. The CDR3 extends over 14 amino acids.

Comment on this clone: This same CDR3 is encoded by further DNA sequences in the sample. The rearrangement links TRBV3-1 (or the pseudogene TRBV3-2) to TRBJ1-1; D gene unclear. CDR1 and CDR2 (germline): LGHDT, YNNKEL (reference sequence). The V end was cut by 1 base, the J end by 6 bases, with 6 bases between. This CDR3 spans 12 amino acids. The CDR3 region has the DNA TGTGCCAGCAGCCAAGGTCGAGCTGAAGCTTTCTTT. It specifies CASSQGRAEAFF.

This clone was seen a handful of times. The J gene is TRBJ1-4, the V gene TRBV30, with 10 bases fitting TRBD1. Germline CDR1 is GTSNPN and CDR2 is SVGIG (reference sequence). With V trimmed by 2 bases and J by 8 bases, 8 bases remained unmatched. The CDR3 sequence is 15 residues long. The CDR3 is CAWSPRDRGDEKLFF. For the CDR3, the DNA is TGTGCCTGGAGTCCACGGGACAGGGGTGACGAAAAACTGTTTTTT.

The V gene is TRBV6-2 or TRBV6-3, the J gene TRBJ2-1; a possible D gene is TRBD1 (5 bases). The CDR3 runs 12 residues. Trimming left V 2 bases short and J 15 bases short, with 14 bases between. Germline V gene sequence: CDR1 MNHEY, CDR2 SVGEGT. CDR3 loop: CASSYLDSERFF. The CDR3 DNA is TGTGCCAGCAGTTACCTAGACAGCGAGAGGTTCTTC.

The J gene is TRBJ1-3, the V gene TRBV9, with D maybe TRBD1 (6 bases). Germline loops: CDR1 SGDLS, CDR2 YYNGEE. The ends were cut back, 3 bases at V and 0 bases at J, with 22 bases in the middle. The CDR3 extends over 19 amino acids. The CDR3 DNA reads as TGTGCCAGCAGCGGAAGCAGGGGTCAGGTCTTTCCCTCTGGAAACACCATATATTTT. Translating it yields CASSGSRGQVFPSGNTIYF.

The gene calls are TRBV5-5 and TRBJ2-2; 7 bases are shared with TRBD2. The CDR3 runs to 16 residues. Germline V gene lookup returns CDR1 SGHKS and CDR2 YYEKEE (reference sequence). With V trimmed by 1 base and J by 0 bases, 3 bases remained unmatched. The CDR3 DNA is TGTGCCAGCAGCTTGTGGGCGGGGGCGAACACCGGGGAGCTGTTTTTT. As protein: CASSLWAGANTGELFF.

The chain joins TRBV11-2 to TRBJ2-2; weak D call: TRBD2 (6 bases). The CDR3 contains 16 residues. V lost 5 bases, J lost 1 base, and 14 bases lay in between. Germline V gene sequence: CDR1 SGHAT, CDR2 FQNNGV. CDR3 DNA: TGTGCCAGCAGCCCTATTAGCGGTTTGAACACCGGGGAGCTGTTTTTT. Its translation is CASSPISGLNTGELFF.

The chain links TRBV4-3 to TRBJ1-4; TRBD1 aligns across 7 bases. Trimming took 3 bases from V and 7 from J; bases not matched to a gene: 11. This CDR3 has 16 residues. Germline V CDR1 and CDR2: LGHNA, YSLEER. The CDR3 loop is CASSQLSGTVSEKLFF. In DNA form, the CDR3 reads TGCGCCAGCAGCCAGCTGTCCGGGACAGTGAGTGAAAAACTGTTTTTT.

There are a few counts of this clone. The CDR3 nucleotides read TGTGCCAGCAGTTTGACGTCCAGGTCACCCCTCCACTTT. Residues: CASSLTSRSPLHF. The chain uses TRBV12-3 or TRBV12-4 and TRBJ1-6; D call uncertain. The CDR3 has 13 residues. Trimming removed 3 bases from V and 10 bases from J, with 10 bases in between.

The chain uses TRBV12-3 or TRBV12-4 and TRBJ2-7; perhaps TRBD2 as D (5 bases). The CDR3 has 13 residues. V lost 6 bases to trimming and J lost 2 bases, with 11 bases between them. In nucleotides, the CDR3 is TGTGCCAGCAGATCCGGGATCACCTACGAGCAGTACTTC. This sequence encodes CASRSGITYEQYF.

This clone was counted once. The V gene is TRBV28, the J gene TRBJ1-5; TRBD1 aligns across 8 bases. Germline values: CDR1 MDHEN, CDR2 SYDVKM. This CDR3 spans 13 amino acids. V lost 6 bases and J lost 6; bases outside the gene matches: 4. The CDR3 DNA sequence: TGTGCCAGCAGAGACAGGGGAGGTCAGCCCCAGCATTTT. This gives the protein CASRDRGGQPQHF.

The CDR3 bases are TGTGCCAGCTCACCATATGGCAGGGAGGGCTCCTACGAGCAGTACTTC. This codes for CASSPYGREGSYEQYF. The rearrangement joins TRBV18 to TRBJ2-7, with 7 bases fitting TRBD2. The CDR3 length is 16 residues. With 2 bases clipped from V and 0 bases from J, the junction kept 7 bases outside the gene matches. Germline CDR1 is KGHSH and CDR2 is LQKENI.

The chain recombines TRBV6-2 or TRBV6-3 with TRBJ1-1; no clear D. Trimming left V 3 bases short and J 7 bases short, with 12 bases between. This CDR3 has 13 residues. Germline V gives CDR1 MNHEY, CDR2 SVGEGT. CDR3 sequence (DNA): TGTGCCAGCAGTTATAGTACCCACCTTGAAGCTTTCTTT. Its translation is CASSYSTHLEAFF.

The chain links TRBV28 to TRBJ1-3; 10 positions agree with TRBD1. Germline V gene lookup returns CDR1 MDHEN and CDR2 SYDVKM. CDR3 length: 19 residues. The J segment lost 0 bases and the V segment lost 5 bases, leaving 13 bases of the junction unmatched. The CDR3 nucleotides are TGTGCCAGCAGTAAACCGGGACAGGGGACTATTTTCTCTGGAAACACCATATATTTT. This codes for CASSKPGQGTIFSGNTIYF. The full variable domain, in which reference TRBV28 and TRBJ1-3 provide the parts outside the CDR3, is DVKVTQSSRYLVKRTGEKVFLECVQDMDHENMFWYRQDPGLGLRLIYFSYDVKMKEKGDIPEGYSVSREKKERFSLILESASTNQTSMYLCASSKPGQGTIFSGNTIYFGEGSWLTVV.

The chain uses TRBV5-1 and TRBJ1-3, with TRBD1 matching over 8 bases. The V segment lost 0 bases and the J segment 2 bases; nucleotides outside the gene matches: 1. The CDR3 extends over 15 amino acids. Germline V CDR1 and CDR2: SGHRS, YFSETQ. The CDR3 region is CASSLAGGTGNTIYF. The DNA for the CDR3 is TGCGCCAGCAGCTTGGCAGGGGGCACTGGAAACACCATATATTTT.

This clone was found once. The chain combines TRBV7-9 with TRBJ1-3; D remains unclear. The CDR3 is made up of 16 amino acids. Trimming stripped 7 bases from V and 2 bases from J, with 18 bases between. Germline CDR1 and CDR2: SEHNR and FQNEAQ (reference sequence). The CDR3 loop reads CASTSLGVTTGNTIYF. In nucleotides, the CDR3 is TGTGCCAGCACCTCTCTCGGGGTAACTACTGGAAACACCATATATTTT.

This chain uses TRBV11-3 with TRBJ2-1; a possible D gene is TRBD2 (6 bases). The CDR3 contains 14 residues. The V gene lost 1 base and the J gene lost 4 bases, with 8 bases spanning the gap. Germline assignment: CDR1 SGHNT and CDR2 YENEEA. CDR3 DNA sequence: TGTGCCAGCAGCTTAGCGGGAGAGTACAATGAGCAGTTCTTC. This codes for CASSLAGEYNEQFF.

This sequence joins TRBV12-5 and TRBJ2-3, with 8 bases identical to TRBD2. Germline trimming cut 0 bases from V and 2 bases from J; bases unmatched to any gene: 7. CDR1 and CDR2 from the germline V gene are LGHNT and FRNRAP. This CDR3 region has 17 residues. DNA of the CDR3: TGTGCTAGTGGTTTGGTTCGGATAGCGGGGACCACAGATACGCAGTATTTT. Encoded protein: CASGLVRIAGTTDTQYF. The variable domain in full, with the rest retrieved from reference TRBV12-5 and TRBJ2-3, is DARVTQTPRHKVTEMGQEVTMRCQPILGHNTVFWYRQTMMQGLELLAYFRNRAPLDDSGMPKDRFSAEMPDATLATLKIQPSEPRDSAVYFCASGLVRIAGTTDTQYFGPGTRLTVL.

The J gene is TRBJ1-2, the V gene TRBV5-1; TRBD1 is a possible D gene (6 bases). The CDR3 loop spans 15 amino acids. Germline CDR1 reads SGHRS; CDR2 reads YFSETQ. V shed 0 bases and J shed 8 bases, with 17 bases lying between them. CDR3 amino acids: CASSLGLDRSRGYTF. CDR3 bases: TGCGCCAGCAGCTTGGGCCTCGACAGGTCGAGAGGCTACACCTTC.

The rearrangement joins TRBV28 to TRBJ2-1, with D perhaps TRBD2 (6 bases). The CDR3 has 12 residues. V was pared by 6 bases and J by 7 bases, with 10 bases between. The germline gives CDR1 MDHEN, CDR2 SYDVKM. For the CDR3, the DNA is TGTGCCAGCAGGTCTAGCGTAAATGAGCAGTTCTTC. Residues: CASRSSVNEQFF.

This chain uses TRBV12-3 or TRBV12-4 with TRBJ1-1, with TRBD1 matching 8 bases. The junction had 8 bases not matched to a gene; V was cut back by 6 bases and J by 8 bases. This CDR3 contains 13 residues. The CDR3 protein is CASRLTQGGEAFF. CDR3 sequence (DNA): TGTGCCAGCAGGCTGACACAGGGGGGGGAAGCTTTCTTT.